This TCR beta chain derives from a study of T-cell reconstitution after alpha-beta-depleted transplantation in children. Of note for this clonotype: Its antigen is unidentified.

Study results and caveats: Several hundred rapidly expanded clones from non-depleted graft cells reportedly supplied alpha-beta T cells about two months post-transplant. Certain patients had high TCRbeta diversity at day 60, and it came from recipient T cells and thymic progenitors that survived. A year had passed since transplant, and T-cell counts and diversity by then came mostly from newly produced T cells.

Preparation of the TCRbeta library was carried out with unique molecular identifiers. TCRdb independently ran MiXCR on the PCR reads; one entry per CDR3 protein. The table has 750,000 to 950,000 distinct CDR3 sequences, approximately 15% seen once; the top ten hold 5%. The germline V gene encodes CDR1 SGHRS and CDR2 YFSETQ. Trimming pared 4 bases from V and 0 bases from J, leaving 11 bases between. This CDR3 region has 15 residues. This clonotype was obtained from a male patient younger than 18 who had a stem cell transplant for acute lymphoblastic leukemia, so the T cells may come from the graft donor. The starting material was PBMCs, mostly from graft donor cells, obtained 360 days after TCRalphabeta/CD19-depleted stem cell transplant. The chain links TRBV5-1 to TRBJ2-1; TRBD2 might be the D (5 bases). The CDR3 region is CASSPTRHSYNEQFF. In DNA, the CDR3 is TGCGCCAGCAGCCCCACTAGGCACTCCTACAATGAGCAGTTCTTC.